This T cell receptor beta chain was obtained from a study of post-analysis software for immune sequencing data. Whole-study findings and limits: About five TRBV segments occurring more often in patients than controls included TRBV5-6, TRBV5-1 and TRBV20-1.

With regard to this clonotype: Its cognate antigen is unknown.

TCR beta cDNA libraries had unique molecular identifiers. TCRdb reprocessed the PCR reads via MiXCR and lists one record per CDR3 protein. Among about 810,000 distinct CDR3 sequences listed, approximately 50% were seen once. Germline lookup yields CDR1 GTSNPN and CDR2 SVGIG (reference sequence). The CDR3 loop spans 16 amino acids. Trimming removed 3 bases at V and 4 bases at J, with 19 bases between. This receptor was obtained from a girl aged 10-17 years with multiple sclerosis. The sequenced material came from blood. The chain carries TRBV30 and TRBJ2-1; tentatively, D is TRBD2 (6 bases). The CDR3 region is CAWRLLPGGNYNEQFF. Written as DNA, the CDR3 is TGTGCCTGGAGACTATTACCTGGCGGGAATTACAATGAGCAGTTCTTC. Variable domain in full (rest from reference TRBV30 and TRBJ2-1): SQTIHQWPATLVQPVGSPLSLECTVEGTSNPNLYWYRQAAGRGLQLLFYSVGIGQISSEVPQNLSASRPQDRQFILSSKKLLLSDSGFYLCAWRLLPGGNYNEQFFGPGTRLTVL.